In its sample, the clone carrying this T cell receptor (beta chain) was seen once. Its antigen is as yet unknown. Germline values: CDR1 SGHNT, CDR2 YENEEA. This CDR3 contains 16 residues. V was clipped by 5 bases and J by 5 bases; unmatched bases: 9. Profiling relied on immunoSEQ multiplex PCR, and the TCRdb table lists in-frame clones only, not all of them. Among tens of thousands of clones, roughly nine tenths were seen once, and the ten largest hold approximately 0.99%. The data stem from a study of OX40 agonist ivuxolimab in advanced cancers. Whole-study context: Dosing consisted of intravenous ivuxolimab at 0.01 to 10 mg/kg every 2 weeks. Study results and caveats: Expanded clones tended on average to be more numerous among CD8+ T cells than CD4+. People who partly responded at 0.1-3.0 mg/kg had some of the least clonal expansion seen.

The specimen comprised CD4+ or CD8+ T cells sorted from blood, sampled in a trial of the OX40 agonist ivuxolimab. The chain couples TRBV11-3 to TRBJ2-7; 13 bases map to TRBD2. The TCR was taken from an adult with an advanced solid tumor such as melanoma, head and neck, liver or kidney cancer. The CDR3: CASSPGLAGASHEQYF. In DNA, the CDR3 is TGTGCCAGCAGCCCCGGACTAGCGGGAGCAAGCCACGAGCAGTACTTC. The whole variable domain, filled in from reference TRBV11-3 and TRBJ2-7, reads EAGVVQSPRYKIIEKKQPVAFWCNPISGHNTLYWYLQNLGQGPELLIRYENEEAVDDSQLPKDRFSAERLKGVDSTLKIQPAELGDSAVYLCASSPGLAGASHEQYFGPGTRLTVT.